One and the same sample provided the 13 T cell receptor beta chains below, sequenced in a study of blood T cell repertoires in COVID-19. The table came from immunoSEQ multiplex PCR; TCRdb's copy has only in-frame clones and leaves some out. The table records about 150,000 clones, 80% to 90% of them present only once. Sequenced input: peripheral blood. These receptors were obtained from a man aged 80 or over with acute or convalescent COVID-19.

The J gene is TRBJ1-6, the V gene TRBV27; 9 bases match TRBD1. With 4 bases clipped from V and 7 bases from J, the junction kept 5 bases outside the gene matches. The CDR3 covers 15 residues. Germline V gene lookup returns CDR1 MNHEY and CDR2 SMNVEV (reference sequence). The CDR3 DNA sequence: TGTGCCAGCAGTTGGACAGGGGCGCGAAATTCACCCCTCCACTTT. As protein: CASSWTGARNSPLHF.

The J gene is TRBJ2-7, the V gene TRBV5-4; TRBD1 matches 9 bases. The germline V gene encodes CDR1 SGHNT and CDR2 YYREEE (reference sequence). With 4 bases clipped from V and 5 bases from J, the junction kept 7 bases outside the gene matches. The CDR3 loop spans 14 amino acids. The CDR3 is CASSQQGAKDEQYF. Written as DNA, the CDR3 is TGTGCCAGCAGCCAACAGGGGGCAAAGGACGAGCAGTACTTC.

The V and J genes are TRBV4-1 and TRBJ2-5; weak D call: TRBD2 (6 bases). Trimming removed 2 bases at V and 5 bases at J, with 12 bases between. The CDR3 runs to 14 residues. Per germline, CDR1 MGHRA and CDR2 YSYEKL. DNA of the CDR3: TGCGCCAGCAGCCAACCCCTAGCGTTGGAGACCCAGTACTTC. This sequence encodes CASSQPLALETQYF.

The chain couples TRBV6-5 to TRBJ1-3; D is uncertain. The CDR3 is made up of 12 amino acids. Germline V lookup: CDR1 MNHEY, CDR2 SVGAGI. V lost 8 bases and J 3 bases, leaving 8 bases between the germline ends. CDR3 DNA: TGTGCCAGCTTAACAGATGGAAACACCATATATTTT. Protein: CASLTDGNTIYF.

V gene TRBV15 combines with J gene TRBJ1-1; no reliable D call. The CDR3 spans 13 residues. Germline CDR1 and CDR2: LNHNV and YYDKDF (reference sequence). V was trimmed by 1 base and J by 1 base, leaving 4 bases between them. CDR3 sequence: CATSRGGNTEAFF. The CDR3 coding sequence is TGTGCCACCAGCAGAGGAGGGAACACTGAAGCTTTCTTT. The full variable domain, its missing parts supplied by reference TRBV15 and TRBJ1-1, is DAMVIQNPRYQVTQFGKPVTLSCSQTLNHNVMYWYQQKSSQAPKLLFHYYDKDFNNEADTPDNFQSRRPNTSFCFLDIRSPGLGDTAMYLCATSRGGNTEAFFGQGTRLTVV.

The CDR3 coding sequence is TGTGCCAGCAGTATTACAGGGTCGGACACCATATATTTT. Protein sequence: CASSITGSDTIYF. This sequence joins TRBV6-5 and TRBJ1-3, with a tentative D call TRBD1 (6 bases). Germline V gives CDR1 MNHEY, CDR2 SVGAGI. Trimming took off 5 bases at V and 8 bases at J, with 13 bases between the two ends. This CDR3 has 13 amino acids.

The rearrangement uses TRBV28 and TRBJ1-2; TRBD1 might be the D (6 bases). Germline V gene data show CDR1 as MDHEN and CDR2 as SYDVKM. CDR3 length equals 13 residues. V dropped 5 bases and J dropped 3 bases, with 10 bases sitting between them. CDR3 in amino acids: CASSRTADYGYTF. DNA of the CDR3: TGTGCCAGCAGTCGGACAGCCGACTATGGCTACACCTTC.

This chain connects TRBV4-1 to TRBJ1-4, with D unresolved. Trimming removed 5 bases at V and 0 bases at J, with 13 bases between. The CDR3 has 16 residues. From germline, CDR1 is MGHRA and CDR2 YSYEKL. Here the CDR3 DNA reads TGCGCCAGCAGCGACGACCGCACAGCAACTAATGAAAAACTGTTTTTT. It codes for CASSDDRTATNEKLFF.

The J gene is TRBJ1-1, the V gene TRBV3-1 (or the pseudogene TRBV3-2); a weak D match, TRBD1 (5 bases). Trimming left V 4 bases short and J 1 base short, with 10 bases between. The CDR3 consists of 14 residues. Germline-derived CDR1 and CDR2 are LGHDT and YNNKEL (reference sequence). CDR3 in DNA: TGTGCCAGCAGCCCCTTTACAGGGAACACTGAAGCTTTCTTT. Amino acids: CASSPFTGNTEAFF.

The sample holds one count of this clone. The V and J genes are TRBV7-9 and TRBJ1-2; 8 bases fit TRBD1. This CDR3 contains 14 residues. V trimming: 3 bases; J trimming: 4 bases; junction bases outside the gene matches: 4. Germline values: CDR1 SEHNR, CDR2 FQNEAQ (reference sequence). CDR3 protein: CASSLQGAGYGYTF. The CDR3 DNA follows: TGTGCCAGCAGCTTGCAGGGGGCGGGCTATGGCTACACCTTC.

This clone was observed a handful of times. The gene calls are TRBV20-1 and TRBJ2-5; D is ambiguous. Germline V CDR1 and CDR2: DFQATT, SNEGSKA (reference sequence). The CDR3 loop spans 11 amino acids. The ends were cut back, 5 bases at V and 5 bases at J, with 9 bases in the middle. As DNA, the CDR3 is TGCAGTGCTTGGAGTACGGAGACCCAGTACTTC. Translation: CSAWSTETQYF.

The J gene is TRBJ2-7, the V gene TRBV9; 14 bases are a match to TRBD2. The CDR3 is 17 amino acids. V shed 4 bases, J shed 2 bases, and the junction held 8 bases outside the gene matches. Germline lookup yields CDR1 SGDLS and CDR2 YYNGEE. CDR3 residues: CASSTGLAGATTYEQYF. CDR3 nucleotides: TGTGCCAGCAGCACGGGACTAGCGGGAGCGACGACCTACGAGCAGTACTTC.

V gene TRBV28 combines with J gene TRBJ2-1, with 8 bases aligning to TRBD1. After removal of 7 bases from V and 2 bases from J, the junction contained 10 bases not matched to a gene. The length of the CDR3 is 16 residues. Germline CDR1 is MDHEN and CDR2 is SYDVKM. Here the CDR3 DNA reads TGTGCCAGCACCCTAGTAGGACAGGGACCCTACAATGAGCAGTTCTTC. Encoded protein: CASTLVGQGPYNEQFF. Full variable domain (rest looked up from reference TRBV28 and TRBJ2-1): DVKVTQSSRYLVKRTGEKVFLECVQDMDHENMFWYRQDPGLGLRLIYFSYDVKMKEKGDIPEGYSVSREKKERFSLILESASTNQTSMYLCASTLVGQGPYNEQFFGPGTRLTVL.